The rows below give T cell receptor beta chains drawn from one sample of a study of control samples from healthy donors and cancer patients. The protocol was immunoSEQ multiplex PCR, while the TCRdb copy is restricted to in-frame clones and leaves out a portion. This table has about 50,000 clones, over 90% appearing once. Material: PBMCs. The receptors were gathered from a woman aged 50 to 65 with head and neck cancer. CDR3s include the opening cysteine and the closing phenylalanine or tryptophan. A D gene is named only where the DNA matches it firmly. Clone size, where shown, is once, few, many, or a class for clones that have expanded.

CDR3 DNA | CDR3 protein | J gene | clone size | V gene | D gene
TGTGCCTGGAGTTGGTCGACAGGGGGAGAATCACCCCTCCACTTT | CAWSWSTGGESPLHF | TRBJ1-6 | NA | TRBV30 | TRBD1
TGTGCCAGCAGCCAAGCCGAAGACACTAGCGGAGACCGTTACGAGCAGTACTTC | CASSQAEDTSGDRYEQYF | TRBJ2-7 | once | TRBV3-1/TRBV3-2 | TRBD2
TGTGCCAGCCGGAAGCGGGACAGCACAGATACGCAGTATTTT | CASRKRDSTDTQYF | TRBJ2-3 | NA | TRBV3-1/TRBV3-2 | TRBD2
TGCAGTGCTAGTGATAGGAGGGAATCACCCCTCCACTTT | CSASDRRESPLHF | TRBJ1-6 | NA | TRBV20-1 | NA
TGTGCCAGCCGCCGGGGCAGGGAGAACAATCAGCCCCAGCATTTT | CASRRGRENNQPQHF | TRBJ1-5 | once | TRBV6-5 | NA
TGCGCCAGCAGCGGGGAGGCCAGCACAGATACGCAGTATTTT | CASSGEASTDTQYF | TRBJ2-3 | NA | TRBV10-1 | NA
TGTGCCAGTAGGGGGACGGGCGGACGCAACACTGAAGCTTTCTTT | CASRGTGGRNTEAFF | TRBJ1-1 | once | TRBV19 | NA
TGCGCCAGCAGCTTACAGGCGAGTCCCCAAAACACCGGGGAGCTGTTTTTT | CASSLQASPQNTGELFF | TRBJ2-2 | NA | TRBV5-1 | NA
TGTGCCAGCTCACCCAGGACAGGGGTCGAAGAGACCCAGTACTTC | CASSPRTGVEETQYF | TRBJ2-5 | NA | TRBV18 | TRBD1
TGTGCCAGCAGCCCTTACAATGGCTACACCTTC | CASSPYNGYTF | TRBJ1-2 | NA | TRBV7-2 | NA
TGTGCCAGCAGTCAACGGGGGGACACCGGGGAGCTGTTTTTT | CASSQRGDTGELFF | TRBJ2-2 | NA | TRBV6-4 | TRBD2
TGTGCCAGCAGCTTAGGACATATTATTTTTACAGATACGCAGTATTTT | CASSLGHIIFTDTQYF | TRBJ2-3 | NA | TRBV7-2 | NA
TGTGCCAGCAGCCGGGACTTGCAAGAGACCCAGTACTTC | CASSRDLQETQYF | TRBJ2-5 | NA | TRBV4-2 | NA
TGTGCCAGCAGCCAAAGGACAGGGGGCGGTAACGGGGAGCTGTTTTTT | CASSQRTGGGNGELFF | TRBJ2-2 | NA | TRBV7-2 | TRBD1
TGTGCCAGCAGCTTAGGTGGTAGCTCTAGCACAGATACGCAGTATTTT | CASSLGGSSSTDTQYF | TRBJ2-3 | NA | TRBV11-2 | NA